This entry lists 25 T cell receptor beta chains sequenced from one sample in a study of T cell clonotyping in hematopoietic cell transplantation. Using immunoSEQ multiplex PCR, the repertoire was profiled, and TCRdb retains in-frame clones only, with some absent. The top ten hold less than 4.5% of the sample, which has 6,500 to 8,500 clones, about 92% seen once. The input for sequencing was PBMCs, taken 180 days after allogeneic stem cell transplant. These receptors were collected from a female patient aged 50-59 years who had an allogeneic stem cell transplant from an unrelated donor, so the T cells may come from the graft donor. Some clones in this sample may be carry-over from other donors' samples.

The gene calls are TRBV29-1 and TRBJ1-1; maybe TRBD1 (6 bases). From germline, CDR1 is SQVTM and CDR2 ANQGSEA. The CDR3 length is 12 residues. V was shortened by 3 bases and J by 11 bases, with 16 bases between the two germline ends. In DNA form, the CDR3 reads TGCAGCGTTGAGGTGACAGGCCCCACGGCTTTCTTT. Translation gives CSVEVTGPTAFF.

The J gene is TRBJ2-2, the V gene TRBV19; D is uncertain. V was clipped by 4 bases and J by 6 bases, with 12 bases between them. CDR3 length: 14 residues. The germline gives CDR1 LNHDA, CDR2 SQIVND (reference sequence). The chain's CDR3 is CASSNGQVAGELFF. The CDR3 nucleotides are TGTGCCAGTAGTAACGGGCAGGTAGCCGGGGAGCTGTTTTTT.

This clone came up once. The chain recombines TRBV30 with TRBJ2-2; D might be TRBD2 (6 bases). V was pared by 2 bases and J by 5 bases, with 18 bases between. Germline CDR1 GTSNPN, CDR2 SVGIG (reference sequence). The CDR3 sequence is 16 residues long. The CDR3 protein is CAWSSRSGDRTGELFF. CDR3 coding DNA: TGTGCCTGGAGTTCACGGTCGGGAGATAGGACCGGGGAGCTGTTTTTT. Combining the CDR3 with reference TRBV30 and TRBJ2-2 gives the whole variable domain SQTIHQWPATLVQPVGSPLSLECTVEGTSNPNLYWYRQAAGRGLQLLFYSVGIGQISSEVPQNLSASRPQDRQFILSSKKLLLSDSGFYLCAWSSRSGDRTGELFFGEGSRLTVL.

The chain uses TRBV29-1 and TRBJ2-7, with D possibly being TRBD1 (7 bases). Germline CDR1 reads SQVTM; CDR2 reads ANQGSEA. The V gene lost 3 bases and the J gene lost 3 bases, with 12 bases spanning the gap. The CDR3 is 13 residues long. CDR3: CSVEQGGGYEQYF. CDR3 coding DNA: TGCAGCGTTGAGCAGGGGGGAGGCTACGAGCAGTACTTC.

The V and J genes are TRBV2 and TRBJ2-2; D gene unclear. This CDR3 spans 15 amino acids. CDR1 and CDR2 (germline): SNHLY, FYNNEI. Between the trimmed V and J ends, which lost 3 bases and 1 base, there was a span of 9 bases. The CDR3 is CASSDGLQNTGELFF. CDR3 DNA: TGTGCCAGCAGTGATGGCCTTCAGAACACCGGGGAGCTGTTTTTT.

The chain is built from TRBV27 and TRBJ2-7, with D perhaps TRBD2 (6 bases). The germline V gene has CDR1 MNHEY and CDR2 SMNVEV (reference sequence). The CDR3 covers 13 residues. Between the trimmed V and J ends, which lost 7 bases and 5 bases, there was a span of 15 bases. The chain's CDR3 is CASNTGLRDEQYF. The CDR3 DNA sequence: TGTGCCAGCAATACGGGACTCCGCGACGAGCAGTACTTC.

The chain is built from TRBV7-2 and TRBJ2-1, with TRBD2 as a possible D gene (7 bases). CDR1 is SGHTA, CDR2 FQGNSA, per germline. The CDR3 is made up of 16 amino acids. With 3 bases removed from V and 4 bases from J, the gap between germline ends came to 16 bases. The CDR3 protein is CASSLGGGGGYNEQFF. The CDR3 DNA follows: TGTGCCAGCAGCTTGGGGGGGGGCGGCGGGTACAATGAGCAGTTCTTC.

The J gene is TRBJ1-3, the V gene TRBV4-2, with D uncertain. There are 16 residues in the CDR3. The V and J ends lost 0 bases and 0 bases respectively, with 9 bases between them. In germline, CDR1 is LGHNA, CDR2 YNFKEQ. CDR3 residues: CASSQDRSVSGNTIYF. The CDR3 region has the DNA TGTGCCAGCAGCCAAGATAGATCCGTCTCTGGAAACACCATATATTTT.

V gene TRBV13 combines with J gene TRBJ2-3; D is undetermined. The CDR3 has 11 residues. CDR1 is PRHDT, CDR2 FYEKMQ, per germline (reference sequence). V gave up 3 bases and J gave up 7 bases, with 5 bases separating them. CDR3 nucleotide sequence: TGTGCCAGCAGCTTGGATAATACGCAGTATTTT. Translation: CASSLDNTQYF.

V is TRBV19 and J is TRBJ1-2; D perhaps matches TRBD1 (5 bases). Trimming took 5 bases from V and 4 from J, leaving 17 bases between them. Germline lookup yields CDR1 LNHDA and CDR2 SQIVND (reference sequence). The length of the CDR3 is 15 residues. The chain's CDR3 is CASSPMSTDRYGYTF. The CDR3 nucleotides read TGTGCCAGTAGTCCCATGTCGACAGACCGCTATGGCTACACCTTC.

The rearrangement joins TRBV2 to TRBJ2-3, with a tentative D call TRBD1 (6 bases). V was shortened by 9 bases and J by 4 bases, with 26 bases between the two germline ends. The CDR3 totals 17 residues. Per the germline V gene, CDR1 is SNHLY and CDR2 is FYNNEI. The CDR3: CASHPRGTLISSDTQYF. CDR3 in DNA: TGTGCCAGTCACCCCAGGGGCACCCTTATATCGTCAGATACGCAGTATTTT.

The rearrangement links TRBV5-6 to TRBJ1-5; 7 bases are a match to TRBD1. V lost 4 bases and J lost 6; bases outside the gene matches: 4. Germline loops: CDR1 SGHDT, CDR2 YYEEEE. This CDR3 is 13 amino acids long. CDR3 in amino acids: CASSIGTAQPQHF. The DNA for the CDR3 is TGTGCCAGCAGCATAGGGACAGCTCAGCCCCAGCATTTT. Using reference TRBV5-6 and TRBJ1-5 for the parts outside the CDR3, the full variable domain is DAGVTQSPTHLIKTRGQQVTLRCSPKSGHDTVSWYQQALGQGPQFIFQYYEEEERQRGNFPDRFSGHQFPNYSSELNVNALLLGDSALYLCASSIGTAQPQHFGDGTRLSIL.

V gene TRBV19 combines with J gene TRBJ2-3; D uncertain. Germline assignment: CDR1 LNHDA and CDR2 SQIVND (reference sequence). This CDR3 is built from 14 residues. Trimming left V 4 bases short and J 2 bases short, with 10 bases between. The CDR3 sequence: CASSRHSNTDTQYF. For the CDR3, the DNA is TGTGCCAGTAGTAGGCACAGCAACACAGATACGCAGTATTTT.

This clone came up once. The chain joins TRBV5-6 to TRBJ2-3; TRBD2 aligns across 7 bases. This CDR3 is built from 16 residues. Germline CDR1 SGHDT, CDR2 YYEEEE. Trimming took 5 bases from V and 3 from J; bases not matched to a gene: 12. The CDR3 bases are TGTGCCAGCAGTTATGAGACGGGGCGGGGGACAGATACGCAGTATTTT. As protein: CASSYETGRGTDTQYF.

The table lists this clone with a count of one. J is TRBJ2-5 and V is TRBV5-1, with D hard to call. Germline CDR1 is SGHRS and CDR2 is YFSETQ. There are 13 residues in the CDR3. Trimming removed 6 bases from V and 5 bases from J, with 14 bases in between. The CDR3 loop reads CASTLNSRETQYF. The CDR3 coding sequence is TGCGCCAGCACCTTAAATAGCCGGGAGACCCAGTACTTC.

The V call is TRBV6-1, the J call TRBJ2-7, with unresolved D. The CDR3 has 16 residues. The V end lost 1 base, the J end lost 3 bases, and 16 bases lay between the germline ends. Germline CDR1 reads MNHNS; CDR2 reads SASEGT. In nucleotides, the CDR3 is TGTGCCAGCAGTGAAGGGCTGGGGTTTGAGTACTACGAGCAGTACGTC. Translating it yields CASSEGLGFEYYEQYV.

This sequence joins TRBV27 and TRBJ1-6; D perhaps matches TRBD1 (5 bases). CDR3 size: 19 residues. Per the germline V gene, CDR1 is MNHEY and CDR2 is SMNVEV (reference sequence). V lost 5 bases, J lost 0 bases, and 20 bases lay in between. Written as DNA, the CDR3 is TGTGCCAGCAGTCCACGAGCCGGGACGAAAAGCTCCTATAATTCACCCCTCCACTTT. Translated: CASSPRAGTKSSYNSPLHF.

This chain joins TRBV7-2 and TRBJ2-1; D ambiguous. The CDR3 runs to 12 residues. Germline CDR1 is SGHTA and CDR2 is FQGNSA. V gave up 5 bases and J gave up 9 bases, with 11 bases separating them. Written as DNA, the CDR3 is TGTGCCAGCAGCGCCAGCTGGTCTGAGCAGTTCTTC. This codes for CASSASWSEQFF.

This chain uses TRBV18 with TRBJ2-5; TRBD1 matches at 7 bases. This CDR3 is built from 16 residues. The germline V gene encodes CDR1 KGHSH and CDR2 LQKENI. The ends lost 2 bases at V and 2 bases at J; junction bases unmatched: 8. CDR3 amino acids: CASSPKQGSNQETQYF. CDR3 sequence (DNA): TGTGCCAGCTCACCAAAACAGGGGTCGAATCAAGAGACCCAGTACTTC.

This clone came up a few times. The chain recombines TRBV7-9 with TRBJ1-2; D might be TRBD1 (6 bases). Germline lookup yields CDR1 SEHNR and CDR2 FQNEAQ (reference sequence). This CDR3 spans 14 amino acids. Trimming removed 7 bases from V and 8 bases from J, with 20 bases in between. The CDR3 region is CASTQTGTFDGYTF. CDR3 in DNA: TGTGCCAGCACCCAGACGGGGACATTCGACGGCTACACCTTC.

This rearrangement joins TRBV5-6 to TRBJ1-3; D is perhaps TRBD1 (5 bases). This CDR3 has 14 residues. Germline V gives CDR1 SGHDT, CDR2 YYEEEE. V gave up 4 bases and J gave up 0 bases, with 8 bases separating them. CDR3 DNA: TGTGCCAGCAGCCGGGACCTCTCTGGAAACACCATATATTTT. Its protein product is CASSRDLSGNTIYF.

The rearrangement links TRBV6-1 to TRBJ2-2; TRBD1 is a possible D gene (6 bases). The CDR3 runs 15 residues. Germline V gives CDR1 MNHNS, CDR2 SASEGT. The V and J ends lost 7 bases and 7 bases respectively, with 19 bases between them. The CDR3 DNA sequence: TGTGCCAGCACCCCACAGAACAGGGTTTTCGGGGAGCTGTTTTTT. Amino acids: CASTPQNRVFGELFF.

V gene TRBV19 combines with J gene TRBJ2-5; 7 positions agree with TRBD1. V lost 4 bases to trimming and J lost 3 bases; unmatched junction nucleotides: 2. Germline V gives CDR1 LNHDA, CDR2 SQIVND (reference sequence). There are 13 residues in the CDR3. The CDR3 bases are TGTGCCAGTAGTACGGGACAGAAAGAGACCCAGTACTTC. It is translated as CASSTGQKETQYF.

The V and J genes are TRBV7-9 and TRBJ2-2; D gene uncertain. The germline gives CDR1 SEHNR, CDR2 FQNEAQ (reference sequence). The CDR3 loop spans 13 amino acids. The V gene lost 5 bases and the J gene lost 6 bases, with 10 bases spanning the gap. The CDR3 spells CASSRTQPGELFF. The CDR3 nucleotides are TGTGCCAGCAGCCGGACCCAACCCGGGGAGCTGTTTTTT.

The genes are TRBV7-2 and TRBJ2-3, with D possibly TRBD1 on 6 matching bases. Germline V CDR1 and CDR2: SGHTA, FQGNSA. V was trimmed by 3 bases and J by 3 bases, leaving 7 bases between them. The length of the CDR3 is 13 residues. CDR3 DNA sequence: TGTGCCAGCAGCTTTGACAGGACAGATACGCAGTATTTT. Encoded protein: CASSFDRTDTQYF.